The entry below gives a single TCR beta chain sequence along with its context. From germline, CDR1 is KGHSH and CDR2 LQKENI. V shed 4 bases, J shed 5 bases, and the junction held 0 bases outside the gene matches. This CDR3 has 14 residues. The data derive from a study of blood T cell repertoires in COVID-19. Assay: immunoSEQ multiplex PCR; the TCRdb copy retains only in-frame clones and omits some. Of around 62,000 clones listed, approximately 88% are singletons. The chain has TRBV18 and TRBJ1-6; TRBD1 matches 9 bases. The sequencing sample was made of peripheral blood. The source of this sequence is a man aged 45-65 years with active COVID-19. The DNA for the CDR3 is TGTGCCAGCTCACGGGACAGGGATAATTCACCCCTCCACTTT. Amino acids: CASSRDRDNSPLHF. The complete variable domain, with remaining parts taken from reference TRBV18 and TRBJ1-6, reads NAGVMQNPRHLVRRRGQEARLRCSPMKGHSHVYWYRQLPEEGLKFMVYLQKENIIDESGMPKERFSAEFPKEGPSILRIQQVVRGDSAAYFCASSRDRDNSPLHFGNGTRLTVT.